This T cell receptor beta chain was obtained from a study of Graves' ophthalmopathy and Graves' hyperthyroidism. General study points: Ophthalmopathy progression prediction by the model yielded a sensitivity of roughly 67% and a specificity of less than 75%. Blood contained most expanded thyroid clonotypes exceeding 0.001 frequency.

This clonotype was seen many times. The antigen is unknown. Looked up from germline, CDR1 is DFQATT and CDR2 is SNEGSKA (reference sequence). Trimming cost V 6 bases and J 2 bases; bases outside gene matches: 3. The CDR3 loop spans 12 amino acids. Participants with hyperthyroidism, aged 18 to 65, were newly diagnosed with under 2 months' duration. If patients had other autoimmune diseases, uncontrolled infections, pregnancy or lactation, they were excluded. TCR beta CDR3 regions were amplified from RNA transcripts. Following a first-round RT-PCR that used HTBI primers, a second-round multiplex PCR was carried out. Using its own MiXCR run on the multiplex PCR reads, TCRdb lists one record per CDR3 protein. The table includes approximately 540,000 distinct CDR3 sequences, 35% to 45% detected once.

This TCR came from an adult man with Graves' hyperthyroidism. V usage is TRBV20-1 and J usage is TRBJ2-7; 8 bases align to TRBD1. The sequencing sample was made of peripheral blood or thyroid tissue (not recorded which). The CDR3 loop reads CSADRDPYEQYF. The CDR3, as DNA: TGCAGTGCGGACAGGGACCCCTACGAGCAGTACTTC.